The clone carrying this TCR beta chain was picked up many times. What it recognizes is unknown. Unsorted libraries came from 2 million PBMCs stored at -80 °C. The data were obtained in a study of neurological immune-mediated disorders. TCRdb reprocessed the 5' RACE reads via MiXCR and lists one record per CDR3 protein. This repertoire shows around 78,000 distinct CDR3 sequences, 17% found once; its top ten account for less than 20%. Germline V gives CDR1 MDHEN, CDR2 SYDVKM. CDR3 size: 15 residues. J was trimmed by 3 bases and V by 5 bases; bases with no gene match: 6. General study points: Because no CDR3 amino acid sequences were shared across subjects by expanded clones, private repertoires were suggested in all groups.

V and J are TRBV28 and TRBJ1-3; TRBD1 matches at 8 bases. Specimen: PBMCs. The receptor comes from a woman between 35 and 50 years old in good health. The CDR3 loop is CASSRTGRDGNTIYF. CDR3 nucleotides: TGTGCCAGCAGTAGGACAGGGAGGGATGGAAACACCATATATTTT.